The sequence of this T cell receptor beta chain was determined in a study of T cells in Graves' hyperthyroidism and ophthalmopathy. In the study overall: Before any treatment, at initial diagnosis, peripheral blood was collected.

Blood was sampled at initial diagnosis of hyperthyroidism, prior to onset of any ophthalmopathy symptoms. Unmatched junction bases numbered 8, after V lost 6 bases and J lost 9 bases. The CDR3 totals 14 residues. Amplified TCR beta CDR3 regions derived from RNA transcripts. In the first-round RT-PCR of the TCR CDR3, the HTBI primer set was used. A single record per CDR3 protein comes from TCRdb applying MiXCR to the multiplex PCR reads. The data hold under 300,000 distinct CDR3 sequences, with about 15% observed a single time. The sample holds a few counts of this clonotype. The sequencing input was blood. The genes are TRBV12-3 or TRBV12-4 and TRBJ1-6; 7 bases match TRBD1. This TCR came from a woman aged 45 to 65 with Graves' hyperthyroidism that later progressed to Graves' ophthalmopathy. The CDR3 loop is CASSLQGWGSPLHF. CDR3 in DNA: TGTGCCAGCAGCCTACAGGGGTGGGGTTCACCCCTCCACTTT.